The 15 T cell receptor beta chains presented below share a single source sample, sequenced in a study of graft-versus-host responses after intestinal transplantation (dated by TCRdb to the early 2020s). This sample's time point label indicates: cells obtained before transplantation from donor or recipient. Antigens for these TCRs are unknown. The library was obtained by the immunoSEQ multiplex PCR assay. Entries here come from immuneACCESS through TCRdb and include only in-frame sequences with V and J called. Some clones fail to appear in such tables; in the studies checked, an unresolved V gene covers under half of the shortfall, and the cause of the remainder is unknown. In this sample the table shows 60,000 to 90,000 clones, about nine tenths of which occur a single time. The ten largest make up roughly 1.3% of the sample. The sample here was unstimulated CD8+ T cells sorted from spleen or lymph node cells, taken before intestinal transplant. These receptors were collected from a human donor who received an intestinal transplant.

The V and J genes are TRBV19 and TRBJ2-1, with a possible D match to TRBD2 (6 bases). This CDR3 is built from 15 residues. Germline V gives CDR1 LNHDA, CDR2 SQIVND (reference sequence). The ends were cut back, 3 bases at V and 0 bases at J, with 9 bases in the middle. CDR3 in DNA: TGTGCCAGTAGTATGGGCGGGAACTCCTACAATGAGCAGTTCTTC. This codes for CASSMGGNSYNEQFF.

The chain carries TRBV19 and TRBJ2-2; D perhaps matches TRBD2 (5 bases). Germline V gene lookup returns CDR1 LNHDA and CDR2 SQIVND (reference sequence). V dropped 3 bases and J dropped 4 bases, with 12 bases sitting between them. This CDR3 is 15 amino acids long. The CDR3 DNA sequence: TGTGCCAGTAGTATCGGTGGCAGCGGCACCGGGGAGCTGTTTTTT. It specifies CASSIGGSGTGELFF.

The chain is built from TRBV9 and TRBJ2-3; TRBD2 aligns across 12 bases. This CDR3 region has 15 residues. Per germline, CDR1 SGDLS and CDR2 YYNGEE. The trim removed 4 bases at V and 6 bases at J, leaving 6 bases unmatched. CDR3 nucleotides: TGTGCCAGCAGCCCTAGCGGGGGGGCCATCGATACGCAGTATTTT. It yields the protein CASSPSGGAIDTQYF.

The chain is built from TRBV27 and TRBJ2-7; maybe TRBD1 (5 bases). The CDR3 has 13 amino acids. Trimming removed 3 bases from V and 6 bases from J, with 12 bases in between. Germline V lookup: CDR1 MNHEY, CDR2 SMNVEV (reference sequence). The CDR3 loop is CASSFSAQGEQYF. As DNA, the CDR3 is TGTGCCAGCAGTTTCAGCGCTCAGGGCGAGCAGTACTTC.

The V and J genes are TRBV27 and TRBJ2-1; TRBD1 agrees at 10 bases. After removal of 3 bases from V and 7 bases from J, the junction contained 9 bases not matched to a gene. The length of the CDR3 is 16 residues. Germline values: CDR1 MNHEY, CDR2 SMNVEV (reference sequence). The chain's CDR3 is CASSLTGGSLGNEQFF. CDR3 coding DNA: TGTGCCAGCAGTTTGACAGGGGGCAGTCTCGGTAATGAGCAGTTCTTC.

The chain employs TRBV11-2 and TRBJ2-1, with a possible D match to TRBD2 (5 bases). This CDR3 region has 14 residues. The V end was cut by 4 bases, the J end by 10 bases, with 17 bases between. The germline V gene has CDR1 SGHAT and CDR2 FQNNGV. The CDR3: CASSWRPTVNEQFF. The CDR3 region has the DNA TGTGCCAGCAGCTGGAGGCCCACCGTCAACGAGCAGTTCTTC.

This clone was seen once. The chain carries TRBV7-9 and TRBJ1-2; D is ambiguous. Trimming pared 6 bases from V and 6 bases from J, leaving 11 bases between. The germline CDR1 and CDR2 sequences are SEHNR and FQNEAQ (reference sequence). This CDR3 has 12 residues. In DNA, the CDR3 is TGTGCCAGCAGGGTAGGGAGTGATGGCTACACCTTC. It is translated as CASRVGSDGYTF.

DNA of the CDR3: TGTGCCAGCAACCTCGGGGGCGAGCAGTACTTC. Its translation is CASNLGGEQYF. The chain links TRBV7-9 to TRBJ2-7; weak D call: TRBD2 (6 bases). This CDR3 comprises 11 residues. Germline-derived CDR1 and CDR2 are SEHNR and FQNEAQ (reference sequence). Trimming took 7 bases from V and 6 from J, leaving 10 bases between them.

The chain is built from TRBV2 and TRBJ2-7; 8 bases agree with TRBD2. Unmatched junction bases numbered 11, after V lost 7 bases and J lost 0 bases. The CDR3 loop spans 16 amino acids. Germline CDR1 SNHLY, CDR2 FYNNEI. CDR3 sequence reads: CASTGGGGTSSYEQYF. CDR3 sequence (DNA): TGTGCCAGCACTGGGGGCGGGGGGACTAGCTCCTACGAGCAGTACTTC.

The V call is TRBV9, the J call TRBJ1-2, with D possibly TRBD1 on 5 matching bases. V was trimmed by 0 bases and J by 6 bases, leaving 9 bases between them. The CDR3 is made up of 13 amino acids. Germline-derived CDR1 and CDR2 are SGDLS and YYNGEE. The CDR3 DNA reads TGTGCCAGCAGCGTAGGTCCAGGGAATGGCTACACCTTC. As protein: CASSVGPGNGYTF.

V is TRBV7-9 and J is TRBJ2-1; D unresolved. This CDR3 has 11 residues. The V and J ends lost 3 bases and 8 bases respectively, with 5 bases between them. Germline CDR1 SEHNR, CDR2 FQNEAQ (reference sequence). Here the CDR3 DNA reads TGTGCCAGCAGCTTTTTCGATGAGCAGTTCTTC. Its translation: CASSFFDEQFF.

This chain links TRBV6-5 with TRBJ1-1; D may be TRBD1 (5 bases). Germline CDR1 and CDR2: MNHEY and SVGAGI. V was clipped by 9 bases and J by 8 bases, with 13 bases between them. CDR3 size: 11 residues. The CDR3 region has the DNA TGTGCCAGTCTAGGTCAGGGCGAAGCTTTCTTT. Translating it yields CASLGQGEAFF.

This rearrangement joins TRBV9 to TRBJ2-2; D gene ambiguous. Germline loops: CDR1 SGDLS, CDR2 YYNGEE. The CDR3 spans 15 residues. V lost 2 bases to trimming and J lost 1 base, with 9 bases between them. The CDR3 bases are TGTGCCAGCAGCGTTTACCAGAAGAACACCGGGGAGCTGTTTTTT. Amino acid sequence: CASSVYQKNTGELFF.

The rearrangement links TRBV9 to TRBJ1-5; D is uncertain. The V and J ends lost 4 bases and 3 bases respectively, with 11 bases between them. This CDR3 has 14 residues. Looked up from germline, CDR1 is SGDLS and CDR2 is YYNGEE. The CDR3 DNA is TGTGCCAGCAGCCCCGCGGCGGACAATCAGCCCCAGCATTTT. It yields the protein CASSPAADNQPQHF.

As DNA, the CDR3 is TGTGCCAGCAGTGGGTTGACGGCGGGGGGGCCTGGGCAGATACGATATCAGTATTTT. Translation gives CASSGLTAGGPGQIRYQYF. The V gene is TRBV2, the J gene TRBJ2-3; 9 bases agree with TRBD2. Germline CDR1 and CDR2: SNHLY and FYNNEI. CDR3 length: 19 amino acids. Losses at the gene ends were 4 bases for V and 12 bases for J; bases not matched to a gene: 26.